The clone carrying this TCR beta chain was recorded many times. Its antigen remains unknown. MiXCR, run by TCRdb on the reads, gives a single entry per CDR3 protein. The table shows about 210,000 distinct CDR3 sequences, with 5% to 8.5% occurring only once. The data were taken from a study of T cell repertoires in cytomegalovirus infection. Overall study context: Carrying CMV and the relevant HLA type showed in public TCR beta signatures.

General study findings and limits: CMV carriers with the relevant HLA were identified by cumulative public TCR beta family frequency. Dominant in the ex vivo response were TCR beta clonotypes restricted by HLA-C and specific for CMV.

The V gene end was trimmed by 5 bases and the J gene end by 0 bases; junction bases not matched to a gene: 7. The CDR3 length is 16 residues. The TCR originated in a human donor in good health (CMV status not recorded). Some clones in this sample may be carry-over from other donors' samples. The rearrangement joins TRBV12-3 or TRBV12-4 to TRBJ2-7, with 10 bases identical to TRBD1. Sequences were obtained from PBMCs. CDR3 region: CASSRTGTGASYEQYF. The CDR3 bases are TGTGCCAGCAGTCGGACCGGGACAGGGGCCTCCTACGAGCAGTACTTC.